Listed below are T cell receptor beta chains from one sample, sequenced in a study of OX40 agonist ivuxolimab in advanced cancers. Measured with immunoSEQ multiplex PCR; TCRdb has only the in-frame clones, and not every one. This sample yields under 80,000 clones, of which roughly 85% are seen a single time; 3.5% to 4.5% belongs to the top ten. This specimen was CD4+ or CD8+ T cells sorted from blood, taken in a trial of the OX40 agonist ivuxolimab. Receptors originate from an adult with an advanced solid tumor such as melanoma, head and neck, liver or kidney cancer. The CDR3 runs from the conserved cysteine through the conserved F or W.

v_gene: TRBV2; j_gene: TRBJ2-7; CDR3aa: CASSGVAGVLSEQYF
v_gene: TRBV28; j_gene: TRBJ1-5; CDR3aa: CASSLPNTGTGVTSNQSQHF
v_gene: TRBV25-1; j_gene: TRBJ2-3; CDR3aa: CASSRQGGTDTQYF
v_gene: TRBV5-8; j_gene: TRBJ2-2; CDR3aa: CASSREGGGRNTGELFF
v_gene: TRBV5-1; j_gene: TRBJ2-7; CDR3aa: CASATQGFEQYF
v_gene: TRBV7-9; j_gene: TRBJ2-1; CDR3aa: CASGLTSGSWNNEQFF
v_gene: TRBV6-6; j_gene: TRBJ2-3; CDR3aa: CASSSRGLSSTDTQYF
v_gene: TRBV18; j_gene: TRBJ1-1; CDR3aa: CASSPARQAEAFF
v_gene: TRBV9; j_gene: TRBJ2-3; CDR3aa: CASSSASGTDTQYF
v_gene: TRBV29-1; j_gene: TRBJ1-2; CDR3aa: CSVAGTEVPYGYTF
v_gene: TRBV30; j_gene: TRBJ1-1; CDR3aa: CAWRGRGRNTEAFF
v_gene: TRBV7-9; j_gene: TRBJ1-4; CDR3aa: CASSLSGGQGEKLFF
v_gene: TRBV19; j_gene: TRBJ1-3; CDR3aa: CASSIWDMTRPYTIYF
v_gene: TRBV5-6; j_gene: TRBJ1-5; CDR3aa: CASSFRDSRNQPQHF
v_gene: TRBV4-3; j_gene: TRBJ1-1; CDR3aa: CASSQEAGQPSEAFF
v_gene: TRBV5-5; j_gene: TRBJ2-7; CDR3aa: CASSPGAYAYEQYF
v_gene: TRBV19; j_gene: TRBJ1-1; CDR3aa: CASSSWTGVGRNTEAFF
v_gene: TRBV29-1; j_gene: TRBJ2-3; CDR3aa: CSVDTDTQYF
v_gene: TRBV19; j_gene: TRBJ1-2; CDR3aa: CASSKSLEGNYGYTF
v_gene: TRBV7-9; j_gene: TRBJ2-5; CDR3aa: CASRSSPGPTIETQYF
v_gene: TRBV7-3; j_gene: TRBJ2-1; CDR3aa: CASSSGNEQFF
v_gene: TRBV19; j_gene: TRBJ2-7; CDR3aa: CASSIVGGSYEQYF
v_gene: TRBV18; j_gene: TRBJ1-2; CDR3aa: CASSLQGFDYGYTF
v_gene: TRBV4-3; j_gene: TRBJ2-5; CDR3aa: CASSRDASGGQETQYF
v_gene: TRBV25-1; j_gene: TRBJ1-2; CDR3aa: CASSDPGPYGYTF
v_gene: TRBV12-5; j_gene: TRBJ2-1; CDR3aa: CASGLRGAFPYNEQFF
v_gene: TRBV11-3; j_gene: TRBJ2-7; CDR3aa: CASSLEQTYEQYF
v_gene: TRBV9; j_gene: TRBJ2-4; CDR3aa: CASSVAAGGAKNIQYF
v_gene: TRBV5-1; j_gene: TRBJ1-1; CDR3aa: CASRVGQGWTEAFF
v_gene: TRBV27; j_gene: TRBJ1-6; CDR3aa: CASSPRNNSPLHF
v_gene: TRBV5-4; j_gene: TRBJ2-3; CDR3aa: CASRPDRGTDTQYF
v_gene: TRBV18; j_gene: TRBJ1-4; CDR3aa: CASSPDRVASEKLFF
v_gene: TRBV6-1; j_gene: TRBJ1-4; CDR3aa: CASSESDSNEKLFF
v_gene: TRBV11-2; j_gene: TRBJ2-7; CDR3aa: CASSSPGFEQYF
v_gene: TRBV30; j_gene: TRBJ2-3; CDR3aa: CAWSWGVPIQPSTDTQYF
v_gene: TRBV5-1; j_gene: TRBJ1-2; CDR3aa: CASSTSGSRGYGYTF
v_gene: TRBV6-5; j_gene: TRBJ1-5; CDR3aa: CASSDRGRDQPQHF
v_gene: TRBV2; j_gene: TRBJ2-3; CDR3aa: CASTGTGISTDTQYF
v_gene: TRBV7-2; j_gene: TRBJ2-7; CDR3aa: CASSQGIYEQYF
v_gene: TRBV30; j_gene: TRBJ2-2; CDR3aa: CAWSVQSRELFF
v_gene: TRBV10-2; j_gene: TRBJ2-1; CDR3aa: CASSEWRIRNEQFF
v_gene: TRBV30; j_gene: TRBJ1-5; CDR3aa: CAWSLGRGDGPQPQHF
v_gene: TRBV5-1; j_gene: TRBJ2-7; CDR3aa: CASSLTGDTYEQYF
v_gene: TRBV4-1; j_gene: TRBJ2-1; CDR3aa: CASSQPGTSISVQFF
v_gene: TRBV11-3; j_gene: TRBJ2-7; CDR3aa: CASSSGPSEQYF
v_gene: TRBV7-3; j_gene: TRBJ2-2; CDR3aa: CASSLNSRGLAGPGELFF
v_gene: TRBV7-2; j_gene: TRBJ2-7; CDR3aa: CASSPQRGYSYEQYF
v_gene: TRBV18; j_gene: TRBJ2-7; CDR3aa: CASSPPSSLGGLYEQYF
v_gene: TRBV4-3; j_gene: TRBJ2-1; CDR3aa: CASSQDPGTVYNEQFF
v_gene: TRBV9; j_gene: TRBJ2-7; CDR3aa: CASSVGLAGEGEQYF
v_gene: TRBV7-2; j_gene: TRBJ2-3; CDR3aa: CASSLERSSTQYF
v_gene: TRBV6-5; j_gene: TRBJ2-4; CDR3aa: CASSYFKTGSKNIQYF
v_gene: TRBV27; j_gene: TRBJ2-7; CDR3aa: CASSFQGRKEYF
v_gene: TRBV28; j_gene: TRBJ1-1; CDR3aa: CASSFARGLTTFTEAFF